One sample yielded the 28 T cell receptor beta chains listed below, sequenced in a study of glioma-infiltrating T cells after dendritic cell vaccination. Measured with immunoSEQ multiplex PCR; TCRdb has only the in-frame clones, and not every one. The profile shows 100,000 or so clones, about 90% of them singletons. Time point: after dendritic cell vaccination, including at tumor progression/relapse. Sequencing used blood, obtained after dendritic cell vaccination. The receptors derive from a human donor with glioblastoma.

The chain recombines TRBV6-6 with TRBJ1-2; TRBD1 might be the D (5 bases). V was clipped by 6 bases and J by 4 bases, with 21 bases between them. This CDR3 region has 16 residues. The germline V gene has CDR1 MNHNY and CDR2 SVGAGI (reference sequence). DNA of the CDR3: TGTGCCAGCAGGACTCAGCCGGGGGGAATCAGCTATGGCTACACCTTC. Translation gives CASRTQPGGISYGYTF.

This clone has only one observation. The CDR3, as DNA: TGTGCCAGCAGCTTGACAGGGGCAACATCTGGGGCCAACGTCCTGACTTTC. This translates into CASSLTGATSGANVLTF. V gene TRBV5-5 combines with J gene TRBJ2-6, with 7 bases identical to TRBD1. The CDR3 has 17 residues. In germline, CDR1 is SGHKS, CDR2 YYEKEE (reference sequence). With V trimmed by 1 base and J by 1 base, 5 bases remained unmatched.

The V gene is TRBV9, the J gene TRBJ2-7, with 9 positions matching TRBD1. The V and J ends lost 4 bases and 6 bases, in that order; junction bases with no gene match: 8. The CDR3 is 14 amino acids. Germline V gene data show CDR1 as SGDLS and CDR2 as YYNGEE. DNA of the CDR3: TGTGCCAGCAGCACTGGACAGGGGTCGGGCGAGCAGTACTTC. It specifies CASSTGQGSGEQYF.

The chain is built from TRBV7-2 and TRBJ1-4; weak D call: TRBD1 (6 bases). Germline CDR1 is SGHTA and CDR2 is FQGNSA. The CDR3 spans 13 residues. Trimming took off 8 bases at V and 6 bases at J, with 13 bases between the two ends. As DNA, the CDR3 is TGTGCCAGCCGCCCTGAGGGGGATGAAAAACTGTTTTTT. Its protein is CASRPEGDEKLFF.

The genes are TRBV19 and TRBJ1-2, with 10 bases that match TRBD1. The CDR3 has 13 amino acids. Germline CDR1 and CDR2: LNHDA and SQIVND (reference sequence). The V segment lost 5 bases and the J segment 7 bases; nucleotides outside the gene matches: 4. Here the CDR3 DNA reads TGTGCCAGTAGTTTCCGGGACAGGGGTGGCTACACCTTC. Protein product: CASSFRDRGGYTF.

The table lists this clone with a few counts. The chain uses TRBV7-3 and TRBJ1-1, with D possibly being TRBD1 (5 bases). This CDR3 region has 13 residues. CDR1 and CDR2 (germline): SGHTA, FQGTGA. Between the trimmed V and J ends, which lost 6 bases and 0 bases, there was a span of 8 bases. CDR3 sequence (DNA): TGTGCCAGCAGTTCAGGGATGAACACTGAAGCTTTCTTT. Its translation is CASSSGMNTEAFF.

This clone was found once. This sequence joins TRBV5-1 and TRBJ2-5, with TRBD1 matching 7 bases. TRBJ2-7 matches the DNA end more closely, so the J call is doubtful. The germline CDR1 and CDR2 sequences are SGHRS and YFSETQ. This CDR3 contains 14 residues. CDR3 loop: CASSRSDRTYEQYF. The CDR3 DNA reads TGCGCCAGCAGCCGTTCGGACAGGACCTACGAGCAGTACTTC.

This sequence joins TRBV2 and TRBJ2-5; 10 positions agree with TRBD1. After removal of 6 bases from V and 2 bases from J, the junction contained 3 bases not matched to a gene. The CDR3 totals 14 residues. CDR1 is SNHLY and CDR2 is FYNNEI in the germline V gene. CDR3 in amino acids: CASSRDRGQETQYF. In nucleotides, the CDR3 is TGTGCCAGCAGCCGGGACAGGGGTCAAGAGACCCAGTACTTC.

The chain combines TRBV4-1 with TRBJ1-5; perhaps TRBD1 as D (5 bases). The germline V and J ends were trimmed by 2 bases and 2 bases, with 7 bases remaining between them. The CDR3 totals 14 residues. Germline V gene sequence: CDR1 MGHRA, CDR2 YSYEKL. CDR3 in amino acids: CASSQSGGNQPQHF. The CDR3 coding sequence is TGCGCCAGCAGCCAATCGGGGGGCAATCAGCCCCAGCATTTT.

The chain links TRBV6-6 to TRBJ1-5, with 9 bases aligning to TRBD1. The ends lost 8 bases at V and 0 bases at J; junction bases unmatched: 5. The CDR3 has 15 amino acids. Germline V CDR1 and CDR2: MNHNY, SVGAGI (reference sequence). CDR3 nucleotides: TGTGCCAGCTTCCGGGACAGGGCTAGCAATCAGCCCCAGCATTTT. Protein product: CASFRDRASNQPQHF.

V is TRBV18 and J is TRBJ2-3, with D perhaps TRBD2 (6 bases). The germline V gene has CDR1 KGHSH and CDR2 LQKENI. Trimming left V 6 bases short and J 4 bases short, with 11 bases between. The CDR3 has 13 residues. The DNA of the CDR3 is TGTGCCAGCTCTCCGTCGGGGGCAGATACGCAGTATTTT. This encodes CASSPSGADTQYF.

The chain combines TRBV6-5 with TRBJ2-1; TRBD2 aligns across 8 bases. The germline CDR1 and CDR2 sequences are MNHEY and SVGAGI. The CDR3 extends over 16 amino acids. J lost 4 bases, V lost 0 bases, and 5 bases had no gene match. The CDR3 nucleotides read TGTGCCAGCAGTTACTCTTATCGACTAGCGTACAATGAGCAGTTCTTC. This gives the protein CASSYSYRLAYNEQFF.

The chain has TRBV9 and TRBJ2-2; 7 bases align to TRBD2. The CDR3 runs to 16 residues. Germline V gives CDR1 SGDLS, CDR2 YYNGEE. The ends lost 4 bases at V and 1 base at J; junction bases unmatched: 7. In DNA form, the CDR3 reads TGTGCCAGCAGCCCCCAGGGCGGGGGGAACACCGGGGAGCTGTTTTTT. It translates to CASSPQGGGNTGELFF.

V usage is TRBV19 and J usage is TRBJ2-1; 10 nucleotides agree with TRBD2. Germline V gene sequence: CDR1 LNHDA, CDR2 SQIVND (reference sequence). J was trimmed by 11 bases and V by 5 bases; bases with no gene match: 12. CDR3 size: 15 residues. CDR3 in DNA: TGTGCCAGTAGTCAAGGGACTAGCGAGTTGATGCAGCAGTTCTTC. Protein product: CASSQGTSELMQQFF. The whole variable domain, filled in from reference TRBV19 and TRBJ2-1, reads DGGITQSPKYLFRKEGQNVTLSCEQNLNHDAMYWYRQDPGQGLRLIYYSQIVNDFQKGDIAEGYSVSREKKESFPLTVTSAQKNPTAFYLCASSQGTSELMQQFFGPGTRLTVL.

This clone was counted a single time. CDR3 in amino acids: CASSVVRQGTNYGYTF. The DNA for the CDR3 is TGTGCCAGCAGTGTGGTGAGACAGGGGACTAACTATGGCTACACCTTC. This chain connects TRBV2 to TRBJ1-2, with 8 bases fitting TRBD1. Germline assignment: CDR1 SNHLY and CDR2 FYNNEI. Trimming removed 4 bases from V and 0 bases from J; junction bases left unmatched: 7. This CDR3 is built from 16 residues.

This clone was recorded once. The rearrangement links TRBV30 to TRBJ2-2; 7 bases fit TRBD2. From germline, CDR1 is GTSNPN and CDR2 SVGIG (reference sequence). This CDR3 spans 13 amino acids. The DNA for the CDR3 is TGTGCTAGGGCGGGGGAGAACACCGGGGAGCTGTTTTTT. As protein: CARAGENTGELFF.

The chain carries TRBV30 and TRBJ2-1; a weak D match, TRBD2 (5 bases). The CDR3 contains 11 residues. V shed 3 bases and J shed 8 bases, with 8 bases lying between them. Germline CDR1 is GTSNPN and CDR2 is SVGIG (reference sequence). CDR3 sequence (DNA): TGTGCCTGGAGCCGAGCGGATGAGCAGTTCTTC. Protein sequence: CAWSRADEQFF.

This CDR3 is CASSRRSYVSEAFF. The CDR3 nucleotides read TGTGCCAGCAGCCGCCGGAGTTACGTAAGTGAAGCTTTCTTT. V is TRBV5-6 and J is TRBJ1-1; no reliable D call. The CDR3 has 14 amino acids. The germline V gene has CDR1 SGHDT and CDR2 YYEEEE. Trimming left V 4 bases short and J 7 bases short, with 17 bases between.

V gene TRBV6-5 combines with J gene TRBJ2-3; 11 nucleotides match TRBD2. The CDR3 length is 14 residues. After removal of 7 bases from V and 5 bases from J, the junction contained 5 bases not matched to a gene. The germline CDR1 and CDR2 sequences are MNHEY and SVGAGI. The CDR3: CASKRLAGRDTQYF. CDR3 nucleotide sequence: TGTGCCAGCAAGAGACTAGCGGGAAGAGATACGCAGTATTTT.

The rearrangement links TRBV5-1 to TRBJ2-1; D perhaps matches TRBD1 (6 bases). V lost 0 bases and J 5 bases, leaving 9 bases between the germline ends. This CDR3 spans 14 amino acids. CDR1 SGHRS and CDR2 YFSETQ come from the germline V gene. Here the CDR3 DNA reads TGCGCCAGCAGCTTGGGGGGGCCAGACAATGAGCAGTTCTTC. Translating gives CASSLGGPDNEQFF.

The CDR3 reads CASSRTGTGGSYEQYF. The CDR3 coding sequence is TGTGCCAGCTCACGGACCGGGACAGGGGGCTCCTACGAGCAGTACTTC. V gene TRBV18 combines with J gene TRBJ2-7; 11 bases fit TRBD1. The CDR3 covers 16 residues. V gave up 4 bases and J gave up 0 bases; unmatched junction bases: 5. Germline CDR1 KGHSH, CDR2 LQKENI.

This clone was picked up one time. This chain links TRBV6-1 with TRBJ1-2; 8 bases match TRBD1. The length of the CDR3 is 16 residues. V shed 0 bases and J 2 bases; nucleotides not matched to a gene: 5. The V gene's germline CDR1 is MNHNS and CDR2 SASEGT. The CDR3 protein is CASSEADWTGNYGYTF. The DNA for the CDR3 is TGTGCCAGCAGTGAAGCGGACTGGACAGGGAACTATGGCTACACCTTC.

This clone has a single count. The chain has TRBV29-1 and TRBJ1-1; 7 bases match TRBD1. V was clipped by 7 bases and J by 7 bases; unmatched bases: 9. The CDR3 extends over 12 amino acids. Germline loops: CDR1 SQVTM, CDR2 ANQGSEA. The DNA for the CDR3 is TGCAGCGCCATGACAGGGTTGGGTGAAGCTTTCTTT. Its translation is CSAMTGLGEAFF.

This chain connects TRBV19 to TRBJ2-3; 7 nucleotides line up with TRBD1. This CDR3 has 14 residues. Germline V gene data show CDR1 as LNHDA and CDR2 as SQIVND (reference sequence). After removal of 5 bases from V and 4 bases from J, the junction contained 6 bases not matched to a gene. CDR3 coding DNA: TGTGCCAGTAGTCAGACAGGGACCGCAGATACGCAGTATTTT. Translated, it gives CASSQTGTADTQYF.

The chain joins TRBV11-2 to TRBJ1-3; D gene uncertain. This CDR3 comprises 15 residues. CDR1 and CDR2 from the germline V gene are SGHAT and FQNNGV. V lost 1 base, J lost 4 bases, and 11 bases lay in between. The CDR3 DNA is TGTGCCAGCAGCTTAGTGGGGAGCACGGGAAACACCATATATTTT. It translates to CASSLVGSTGNTIYF.

V is TRBV2 and J is TRBJ2-5; 8 nucleotides match TRBD1. The CDR3 has 14 amino acids. Germline V gene lookup returns CDR1 SNHLY and CDR2 FYNNEI. The V and J ends lost 6 bases and 5 bases, in that order; junction bases with no gene match: 8. The CDR3 reads CASRGWTGYETQYF. DNA of the CDR3: TGTGCCAGCAGGGGATGGACAGGGTACGAGACCCAGTACTTC.

This chain uses TRBV7-9 with TRBJ2-6; 8 positions match TRBD2. Germline V gives CDR1 SEHNR, CDR2 FQNEAQ (reference sequence). The J segment lost 4 bases and the V segment lost 1 base, leaving 6 bases of the junction unmatched. The CDR3 is 17 residues long. DNA for the CDR3: TGTGCCAGCAGCTTAGTACGGGGGGGTACGGGGGCCAACGTCCTGACTTTC. Translating gives CASSLVRGGTGANVLTF.

The rearrangement links TRBV27 to TRBJ2-7, with 9 bases identical to TRBD1. CDR3 size: 15 residues. The trim removed 2 bases at V and 6 bases at J, leaving 8 bases unmatched. Germline lookup yields CDR1 MNHEY and CDR2 SMNVEV (reference sequence). The CDR3, as DNA: TGTGCCAGCAGTTTAGAACAGGGGGCGCGAGGCGAGCAGTACTTC. Residues: CASSLEQGARGEQYF.